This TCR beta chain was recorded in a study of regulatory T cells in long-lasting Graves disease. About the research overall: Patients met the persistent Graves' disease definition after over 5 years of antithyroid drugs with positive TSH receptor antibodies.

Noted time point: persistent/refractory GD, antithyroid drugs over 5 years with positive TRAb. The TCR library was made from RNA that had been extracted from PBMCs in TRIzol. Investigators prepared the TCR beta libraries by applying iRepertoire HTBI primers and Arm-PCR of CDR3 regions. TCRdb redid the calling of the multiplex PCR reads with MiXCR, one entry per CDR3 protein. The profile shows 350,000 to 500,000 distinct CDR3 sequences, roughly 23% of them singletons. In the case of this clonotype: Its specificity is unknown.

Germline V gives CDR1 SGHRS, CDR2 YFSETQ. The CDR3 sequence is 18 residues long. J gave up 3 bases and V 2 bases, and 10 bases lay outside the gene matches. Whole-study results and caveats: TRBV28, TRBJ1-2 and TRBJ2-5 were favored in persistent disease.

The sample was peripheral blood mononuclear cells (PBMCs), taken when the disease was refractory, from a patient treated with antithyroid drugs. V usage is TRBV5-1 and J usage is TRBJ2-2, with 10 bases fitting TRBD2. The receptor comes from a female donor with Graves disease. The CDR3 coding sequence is TGCGCCAGCAGCTTTCGAGAAAGCGGGAGGGATGACACCGGGGAGCTGTTTTTT. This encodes CASSFRESGRDDTGELFF.